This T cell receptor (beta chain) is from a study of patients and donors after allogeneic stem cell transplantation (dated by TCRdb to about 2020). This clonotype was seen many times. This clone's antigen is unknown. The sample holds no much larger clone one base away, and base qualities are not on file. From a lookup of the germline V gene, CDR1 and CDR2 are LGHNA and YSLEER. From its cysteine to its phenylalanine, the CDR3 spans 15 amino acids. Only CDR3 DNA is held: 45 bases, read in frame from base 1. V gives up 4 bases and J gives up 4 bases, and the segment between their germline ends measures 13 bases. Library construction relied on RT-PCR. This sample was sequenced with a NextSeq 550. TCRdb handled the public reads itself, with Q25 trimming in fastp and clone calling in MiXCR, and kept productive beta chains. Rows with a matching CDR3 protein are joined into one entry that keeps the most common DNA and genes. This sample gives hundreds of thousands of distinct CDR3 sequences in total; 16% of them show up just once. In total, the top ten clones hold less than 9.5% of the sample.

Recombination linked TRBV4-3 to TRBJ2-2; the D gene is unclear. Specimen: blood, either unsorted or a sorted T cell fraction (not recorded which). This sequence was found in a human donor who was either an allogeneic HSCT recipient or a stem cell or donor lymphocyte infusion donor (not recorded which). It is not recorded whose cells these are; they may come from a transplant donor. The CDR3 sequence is CASSPSMGSTGELFF. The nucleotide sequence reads TGCGCCAGCAGCCCGAGCATGGGCAGCACCGGGGAGCTGTTTTTT.